This is a list of T cell receptor beta chains from one sample in a study of blood T cells in healthy people across ages. TCRdb re-derived calls from the 5' RACE reads in MiXCR, one entry per CDR3 protein. There are more than 650,000 distinct CDR3 sequences in the sample; 22% occur only once, and around a fifth lies in the top ten. Sequenced sample: blood. These receptor sequences come from a man in his 70s in good health. CDR3s include the opening cysteine and the closing phenylalanine or tryptophan. Fields, in order: clone size, J gene, CDR3 length, V gene, D gene, CDR3 DNA, CDR3 protein. D genes are given only for firm matches. The listing skips clone size in some rows; elsewhere it reads once, few, many or a size class.

size: many; J: TRBJ1-5; length: 15; V: TRBV5-1; D: -; DNA: TGCGCCAGCAGCTTATTGGGGGCTGCCTATCAGCCCCAGCATTTT; CDR3: CASSLLGAAYQPQHF
size: -; J: TRBJ2-1; length: 14; V: TRBV12-3/TRBV12-4; D: -; DNA: TGTGCCAGCAGTCCCTGGGGGCTAGTGGATGAGCAGTTCTTC; CDR3: CASSPWGLVDEQFF
size: -; J: TRBJ2-5; length: 13; V: TRBV6-5; D: -; DNA: TGTGCCAGCACGTCAGGTACTCAAGAGACCCAGTACTTC; CDR3: CASTSGTQETQYF
size: many; J: TRBJ2-1; length: 11; V: TRBV10-3; D: -; DNA: TGTGCCATCGGCAGGGGCAATGAGCAGTTCTTC; CDR3: CAIGRGNEQFF
size: -; J: TRBJ2-3; length: 15; V: TRBV4-1; D: -; DNA: TGCGCCAGCAGACCCGGGACTTCCCTCGCAGATACGCAGTATTTT; CDR3: CASRPGTSLADTQYF
size: few; J: TRBJ2-2; length: 15; V: TRBV29-1; D: -; DNA: TGCAGCGTTGAAGATCATTATGGGGTAACCGGGGAGCTGTTTTTT; CDR3: CSVEDHYGVTGELFF
size: -; J: TRBJ2-3; length: 16; V: TRBV7-2; D: TRBD1; DNA: TGTGCCAGCAGCCAGTGGACAGGGTTTATAGGGGATACGCAGTATTTT; CDR3: CASSQWTGFIGDTQYF
size: -; J: TRBJ1-5; length: 15; V: TRBV12-3/TRBV12-4; D: TRBD1; DNA: TGTGCCAGCACCAAAGGACAGGGGGGAAGTCAGCCCCAGCATTTT; CDR3: CASTKGQGGSQPQHF
size: few; J: TRBJ2-7; length: 15; V: TRBV11-1; D: -; DNA: TGTGCCAGCAGCTTATCAAAGGGGGGCCCCTACGAGCAGTACTTC; CDR3: CASSLSKGGPYEQYF
size: few; J: TRBJ2-3; length: 14; V: TRBV12-3/TRBV12-4; D: -; DNA: TGTGCCAGCAGTTTTAGCCAGGGGCCAGATACGCAGTATTTT; CDR3: CASSFSQGPDTQYF
size: -; J: TRBJ1-5; length: 15; V: TRBV5-5; D: TRBD1; DNA: TGTGCCAGCAGCTTGGAGGACAGGGGAAGGCATCCCCAGCATTTT; CDR3: CASSLEDRGRHPQHF
size: few; J: TRBJ2-5; length: 15; V: TRBV2; D: -; DNA: TGTGCCAGCAAATCCCTTACAGGGTCTTGGGAGACCCAGTACTTC; CDR3: CASKSLTGSWETQYF
size: -; J: TRBJ2-7; length: 14; V: TRBV11-2; D: -; DNA: TGTGCCAGCAGCTTTGTAGTTTCTACCTACGAGCAGTACTTC; CDR3: CASSFVVSTYEQYF
size: once; J: TRBJ1-2; length: 15; V: TRBV5-1; D: -; DNA: TGCGCCAGCAGCTTCTCCGAAGCATCTAACTATGGCTACACCTTC; CDR3: CASSFSEASNYGYTF
size: -; J: TRBJ2-1; length: 11; V: TRBV29-1; D: -; DNA: TGCAGCGTCGAGGGGGACAATGAGCAGTTCTTC; CDR3: CSVEGDNEQFF
size: few; J: TRBJ1-1; length: 16; V: TRBV5-4; D: TRBD1; DNA: TGTGCCAGCAGCACTACAGGGGGCGCGATGAACACTGAAGCTTTCTTT; CDR3: CASSTTGGAMNTEAFF
size: -; J: TRBJ2-7; length: 14; V: TRBV5-1; D: -; DNA: TGCGCCAGCAAGGATGGTCAGGGGTTAAACGAGCAGTACTTC; CDR3: CASKDGQGLNEQYF
size: -; J: TRBJ2-3; length: 16; V: TRBV4-1; D: -; DNA: TGCGCCAGCAGCCACAGACTGGATCCTAGCACAGATACGCAGTATTTT; CDR3: CASSHRLDPSTDTQYF
size: -; J: TRBJ2-5; length: 14; V: TRBV5-6; D: -; DNA: TGTGCCAGCAGCCCGCAACTAGTACAAGAGACCCAGTACTTC; CDR3: CASSPQLVQETQYF
size: -; J: TRBJ2-3; length: 13; V: TRBV20-1; D: -; DNA: TGCAGTGCTGCCACTGGGGGCACAGATACGCAGTATTTT; CDR3: CSAATGGTDTQYF
size: few; J: TRBJ2-1; length: 16; V: TRBV12-3/TRBV12-4; D: -; DNA: TGTGCCAGCAGTCTCCTTCGGGGAAACGCGGACAATGAGCAGTTCTTC; CDR3: CASSLLRGNADNEQFF
size: -; J: TRBJ2-1; length: 14; V: TRBV25-1; D: -; DNA: TGTGCCAGCAGTCTCGGGGGCCCACGTAATGAGCAGTTCTTC; CDR3: CASSLGGPRNEQFF
size: few; J: TRBJ2-1; length: 15; V: TRBV20-1; D: -; DNA: TGCAGTGCGAGGGGTGGGCTACCCTCCTACAATGAGCAGTTCTTC; CDR3: CSARGGLPSYNEQFF
size: few; J: TRBJ2-1; length: 11; V: TRBV20-1; D: -; DNA: TGCAGTGCTAGAGCTCATCAGGAGCAGTTCTTC; CDR3: CSARAHQEQFF
size: -; J: TRBJ1-2; length: 15; V: TRBV7-2; D: TRBD1; DNA: TGTGCCAGCAGCTTGGGGGGACAGGGTTGGTATGGCTACACCTTC; CDR3: CASSLGGQGWYGYTF
size: few; J: TRBJ2-4; length: 16; V: TRBV11-2; D: -; DNA: TGTGCCAGCAGCCGTGAGGCAGGGGATAGGGGAAACATTCAGTACTTC; CDR3: CASSREAGDRGNIQYF
size: few; J: TRBJ2-2; length: 14; V: TRBV29-1; D: TRBD2; DNA: TGCAGCGCCGGGACTAGCGGGGGTACCGGGGAGCTGTTTTTT; CDR3: CSAGTSGGTGELFF
size: -; J: TRBJ1-1; length: 16; V: TRBV7-6; D: TRBD1; DNA: TGTGCCAGCAGCTTAGCTAAGGGGACAGGGAGGACTGAAGCTTTCTTT; CDR3: CASSLAKGTGRTEAFF
size: -; J: TRBJ2-6; length: 18; V: TRBV19; D: -; DNA: TGTGCCAGTAGTATGTGGCCTTTACTTGGGTCTGGGGCCAACGTCCTGACTTTC; CDR3: CASSMWPLLGSGANVLTF
size: -; J: TRBJ2-6; length: 17; V: TRBV20-1; D: -; DNA: TGCAGTGCTTACCTCCGGGACAATGAATCTGGGGCCAACGTCCTGACTTTC; CDR3: CSAYLRDNESGANVLTF
size: -; J: TRBJ2-3; length: 18; V: TRBV15; D: TRBD2; DNA: TGTGCCACCAGCAGAGTGGAAACCGGGACTATTCGAAGCGATACGCAGTATTTT; CDR3: CATSRVETGTIRSDTQYF
size: -; J: TRBJ2-3; length: 13; V: TRBV10-2; D: TRBD2; DNA: TGCGCCAGCAGAAGCGGGAAGGCAGATACGCAGTATTTT; CDR3: CASRSGKADTQYF
size: few; J: TRBJ2-6; length: 14; V: TRBV20-1; D: -; DNA: TGCAGTGCTAATCAGGTTCTAGGGGCCAACGTCCTGACTTTC; CDR3: CSANQVLGANVLTF
size: -; J: TRBJ2-5; length: 18; V: TRBV7-2; D: -; DNA: TGTGCCAGCAGCTTAGAGGTTGGACCAGGGAAGAACCAAGAGACCCAGTACTTC; CDR3: CASSLEVGPGKNQETQYF
size: -; J: TRBJ1-5; length: 15; V: TRBV2; D: -; DNA: TGTGCCAGCAGTCGGGACACCTTCCTCAATCAGCCCCAGCATTTT; CDR3: CASSRDTFLNQPQHF
size: -; J: TRBJ2-3; length: 14; V: TRBV11-2; D: -; DNA: TGTGCCAGCAGCTTAGATCGGAGGACAGATACGCAGTATTTT; CDR3: CASSLDRRTDTQYF
size: -; J: TRBJ1-4; length: 15; V: TRBV6-1; D: -; DNA: TGTGCCAGCAGTGCTCTTAGGGGCTTTAATGAAAAACTGTTTTTT; CDR3: CASSALRGFNEKLFF
size: many; J: TRBJ2-1; length: 12; V: TRBV3-1; D: -; DNA: TGTGCCAGCAGCCAAGCGGGTAGTGGGCTGTTCTTC; CDR3: CASSQAGSGLFF